The TCR beta chain described here comes from a study of shared clonotypes between healthy human individuals. V shed 1 base and J 5 bases; nucleotides not matched to a gene: 9. This CDR3 has 16 residues. Looked up from germline, CDR1 is SEHNR and CDR2 is FQNEAQ (reference sequence). Study-wide results and limits: Some clonotypes were shared by all four sorted-subset donors, while others were not shared. The non-shared ones had lower generation probabilities than the shared ones. When naive CD4 clonotypes were compared across a few donors, approximately 5% were shared.

Sequencing used immunoSEQ multiplex PCR; TCRdb keeps in-frame clones, though not all of them. The data hold about 820,000 clones, with more than 85% observed a single time. With respect to this clone: The antigen is unknown. Other DNA variants within this sample encode the same CDR3.

Terminally differentiated effector memory CD45RA+ cells were excluded from the naive CD8 cells, which were CD45RO-negative and positively selected for CCR7. The chain is built from TRBV7-9 and TRBJ2-7; 9 bases fit TRBD2. The origin of this receptor is a man younger than 40 in good health. The specimen was naive CD8+ T cells sorted from blood. The DNA for the CDR3 is TGTGCCAGCAGCTTAGGGGTAGGTCTAGCGGGAAACGAGCAGTACTTC. It encodes CASSLGVGLAGNEQYF.